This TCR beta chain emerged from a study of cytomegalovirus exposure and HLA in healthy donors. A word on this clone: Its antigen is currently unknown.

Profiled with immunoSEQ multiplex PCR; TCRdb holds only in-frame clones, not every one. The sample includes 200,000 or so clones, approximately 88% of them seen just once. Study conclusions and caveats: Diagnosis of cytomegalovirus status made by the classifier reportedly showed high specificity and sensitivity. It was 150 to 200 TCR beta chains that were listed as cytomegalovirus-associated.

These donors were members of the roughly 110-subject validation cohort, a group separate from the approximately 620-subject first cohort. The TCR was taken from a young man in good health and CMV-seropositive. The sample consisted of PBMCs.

CDR3 loop: CATRGGPYEQYF. CDR3 DNA: TGTGCCACCAGGGGGGGGCCCTACGAGCAGTACTTC. This chain joins TRBV28 and TRBJ2-7; D could derive from TRBD1 or TRBD2 (7 bases each). CDR3 length equals 12 residues. CDR1 is MDHEN, CDR2 SYDVKM, per germline. Trimming shortened V by 10 bases and J by 2 bases, and 12 bases separated the two germline ends.